This TCR beta chain was recovered during a study of T cells after yellow fever vaccination. TCRdb re-derived calls from the 5' RACE reads in MiXCR, one entry per CDR3 protein. The data show about 260,000 distinct CDR3 sequences, with 10% to 15% seen just once and less than 0.55% held by the top ten. Germline values: CDR1 MNHEY, CDR2 SMNVEV (reference sequence). The CDR3 runs to 15 residues. With 6 bases removed from V and 0 bases from J, the gap between germline ends came to 9 bases. V is TRBV27 and J is TRBJ1-6; D uncertain. The input for sequencing was CD4+ T cells sorted from PBMCs, taken 45 days after the yellow fever booster vaccination. This clonotype was sampled from a young man who received the YFV17D yellow fever vaccine. CDR3 loop: CASRGLGSYNSPLHF. CDR3 nucleotide sequence: TGTGCCAGCAGGGGTCTCGGCTCCTATAATTCACCCCTCCACTTT.